The 15 T cell receptor beta chains below were found in one sample sequenced in a study of beta chain features in type 1 diabetes. Expressed TCRB transcripts were sequenced because the entire RNA isolate underwent reverse transcription. Repertoires were generated with immunoSEQ multiplex PCR, while TCRdb's copy carries only in-frame clones and drops some. The table shows over 500,000 clones, with about 14% occurring only once. The material sequenced was naive CD4+ T cells from blood. The receptor set was obtained from a man between 18 and 29 years old in good health.

This clone was counted between two and nine times. Different DNA sequences within this sample yield the same CDR3. The rearrangement links TRBV20-1 to TRBJ1-2, with D uncertain. In germline, CDR1 is DFQATT, CDR2 SNEGSKA (reference sequence). Trimming stripped 5 bases from V and 0 bases from J, with 4 bases between. The CDR3 is made up of 11 amino acids. CDR3 sequence reads: CSASPNYGYTF. In DNA, the CDR3 is TGCAGTGCTTCCCCTAACTATGGCTACACCTTC.

The V call is TRBV20-1, the J call TRBJ2-7; D might be TRBD1 (6 bases). V gave up 6 bases and J gave up 4 bases, with 10 bases separating them. This CDR3 has 11 amino acids. The germline V gene has CDR1 DFQATT and CDR2 SNEGSKA (reference sequence). The CDR3 spells CSAPRGYEQYF. In nucleotides, the CDR3 is TGCAGTGCACCCAGGGGTTACGAGCAGTACTTC.

This clone came up many times. The chain combines TRBV10-3 with TRBJ1-1; maybe TRBD1 (5 bases). Germline lookup yields CDR1 ENHRY and CDR2 SYGVKD. This CDR3 has 14 amino acids. V was shortened by 5 bases and J by 4 bases, with 14 bases between the two germline ends. CDR3 region: CAISRDVVGTEAFF. DNA for the CDR3: TGTGCCATCAGTCGGGACGTCGTGGGCACTGAAGCTTTCTTT.

The rearrangement links TRBV2 to TRBJ2-6, with 10 bases fitting TRBD1. CDR1 and CDR2 from the germline V gene are SNHLY and FYNNEI. The CDR3 totals 16 residues. J gave up 0 bases and V 6 bases, and 2 bases lay outside the gene matches. CDR3 in DNA: TGTGCCAGCAGGCGGACAGGGGGCTCTGGGGCCAACGTCCTGACTTTC. Translation: CASRRTGGSGANVLTF.

This clone was found a few times. The rearrangement joins TRBV5-4 to TRBJ2-2; D possibly corresponds to TRBD2 (6 bases). Trimming cost V 4 bases and J 3 bases, with 16 bases left between them. This CDR3 spans 16 amino acids. From germline, CDR1 is SGHNT and CDR2 YYREEE (reference sequence). CDR3 loop: CASSPASGTHTGELFF. The CDR3 DNA is TGTGCCAGCAGCCCAGCCTCCGGGACTCACACCGGGGAGCTGTTTTTT.

In this sample, this clone turned up a few times. This chain links TRBV7-3 with TRBJ1-2; D is undetermined. The CDR3 length is 12 residues. V lost 5 bases and J 5 bases, leaving 9 bases between the germline ends. Germline values: CDR1 SGHTA, CDR2 FQGTGA. CDR3: CASSALGYGYTF. The CDR3 DNA reads TGTGCCAGCAGCGCCCTGGGGTATGGCTACACCTTC.

This clone has only a few counts. DNA for the CDR3: TGTGCCAGCAGCTCCCCCCCCTCAACACCATTTCCCTACAATGAGCAGTTCTTC. Encoded protein: CASSSPPSTPFPYNEQFF. The V and J genes are TRBV5-5 and TRBJ2-1, with unresolved D. The CDR3 consists of 18 residues. The germline V gene encodes CDR1 SGHKS and CDR2 YYEKEE (reference sequence). Trimming took 3 bases from V and 2 from J, leaving 21 bases between them.

This sequence joins TRBV9 and TRBJ2-7; D is perhaps TRBD1 or TRBD2 (5 bases each). Germline V lookup: CDR1 SGDLS, CDR2 YYNGEE. This CDR3 has 16 amino acids. Trimming removed 3 bases from V and 0 bases from J, with 16 bases in between. The DNA for the CDR3 is TGTGCCAGCAGCGCCTTGGGGGACGGGTTCTCCTACGAGCAGTACTTC. This codes for CASSALGDGFSYEQYF.

The J gene is TRBJ2-3, the V gene TRBV7-2; 9 positions agree with TRBD2. Germline-derived CDR1 and CDR2 are SGHTA and FQGNSA. Trimming removed 4 bases from V and 6 bases from J; junction bases left unmatched: 8. The CDR3 totals 15 residues. In nucleotides, the CDR3 is TGTGCCAGCAGCTACCGAGCGGGAGGTATGGATACGCAGTATTTT. This sequence encodes CASSYRAGGMDTQYF. Complete variable domain (other parts from reference TRBV7-2 and TRBJ2-3): GAGVSQSPSNKVTEKGKDVELRCDPISGHTALYWYRQSLGQGLEFLIYFQGNSAPDKSGLPSDRFSAERTGGSVSTLTIQRTQQEDSAVYLCASSYRAGGMDTQYFGPGTRLTVL.

In its sample, this clone was seen a few times. This chain uses TRBV23-1 with TRBJ2-7; maybe TRBD1 (7 bases). TRBV23-1 is an open reading frame whose function is uncertain. V lost 0 bases and J 2 bases, leaving 17 bases between the germline ends. The CDR3 has 17 amino acids. The CDR3 is CASSQSRPPGGTYEQYF. The CDR3 nucleotides read TGCGCCAGCAGTCAATCGAGACCCCCAGGGGGGACCTACGAGCAGTACTTC.

This clone was counted between two and nine times. The chain couples TRBV19 to TRBJ1-5, with 11 bases fitting TRBD1. The germline gives CDR1 LNHDA, CDR2 SQIVND (reference sequence). The CDR3 is made up of 17 amino acids. The J segment lost 2 bases and the V segment lost 7 bases, leaving 10 bases of the junction unmatched. The CDR3 protein is CASTKRTGGDGNQPQHF. The CDR3 nucleotides read TGTGCCAGTACCAAAAGGACAGGGGGCGATGGCAATCAGCCCCAGCATTTT.

This clone was detected only a few times. The chain links TRBV25-1 to TRBJ1-1; D not certain. V was pared by 5 bases and J by 4 bases, with 17 bases between. The CDR3 runs to 15 residues. CDR1 and CDR2 from the germline V gene are MGHDK and SYGVNS. CDR3: CASSYAGKVGTEAFF. CDR3 DNA: TGTGCCAGCAGTTATGCAGGCAAGGTTGGCACTGAAGCTTTCTTT.

The gene calls are TRBV5-1 and TRBJ2-2; D gene uncertain. Trimming removed 2 bases from V and 5 bases from J, with 7 bases in between. In germline, CDR1 is SGHRS, CDR2 YFSETQ. This CDR3 region has 13 residues. The CDR3 spells CASSFRFTGELFF. CDR3 coding DNA: TGCGCCAGCAGCTTTCGCTTTACCGGGGAGCTGTTTTTT.

The chain carries TRBV18 and TRBJ2-1; D gene uncertain. Germline values: CDR1 KGHSH, CDR2 LQKENI. Trimming left V 2 bases short and J 6 bases short, with 8 bases between. This CDR3 has 13 residues. The CDR3 is CASSPSFGNEQFF. The CDR3 DNA sequence: TGTGCCAGCTCACCATCCTTCGGCAATGAGCAGTTCTTC.

This chain uses TRBV9 with TRBJ2-7; TRBD2 matches at 8 bases. Germline lookup yields CDR1 SGDLS and CDR2 YYNGEE. This CDR3 region has 15 residues. V trimming: 2 bases; J trimming: 3 bases; junction bases outside the gene matches: 7. Here the CDR3 DNA reads TGTGCCAGCAGCGTTTCCGGGACTAGTATCTACGAGCAGTACTTC. Amino acid sequence: CASSVSGTSIYEQYF.